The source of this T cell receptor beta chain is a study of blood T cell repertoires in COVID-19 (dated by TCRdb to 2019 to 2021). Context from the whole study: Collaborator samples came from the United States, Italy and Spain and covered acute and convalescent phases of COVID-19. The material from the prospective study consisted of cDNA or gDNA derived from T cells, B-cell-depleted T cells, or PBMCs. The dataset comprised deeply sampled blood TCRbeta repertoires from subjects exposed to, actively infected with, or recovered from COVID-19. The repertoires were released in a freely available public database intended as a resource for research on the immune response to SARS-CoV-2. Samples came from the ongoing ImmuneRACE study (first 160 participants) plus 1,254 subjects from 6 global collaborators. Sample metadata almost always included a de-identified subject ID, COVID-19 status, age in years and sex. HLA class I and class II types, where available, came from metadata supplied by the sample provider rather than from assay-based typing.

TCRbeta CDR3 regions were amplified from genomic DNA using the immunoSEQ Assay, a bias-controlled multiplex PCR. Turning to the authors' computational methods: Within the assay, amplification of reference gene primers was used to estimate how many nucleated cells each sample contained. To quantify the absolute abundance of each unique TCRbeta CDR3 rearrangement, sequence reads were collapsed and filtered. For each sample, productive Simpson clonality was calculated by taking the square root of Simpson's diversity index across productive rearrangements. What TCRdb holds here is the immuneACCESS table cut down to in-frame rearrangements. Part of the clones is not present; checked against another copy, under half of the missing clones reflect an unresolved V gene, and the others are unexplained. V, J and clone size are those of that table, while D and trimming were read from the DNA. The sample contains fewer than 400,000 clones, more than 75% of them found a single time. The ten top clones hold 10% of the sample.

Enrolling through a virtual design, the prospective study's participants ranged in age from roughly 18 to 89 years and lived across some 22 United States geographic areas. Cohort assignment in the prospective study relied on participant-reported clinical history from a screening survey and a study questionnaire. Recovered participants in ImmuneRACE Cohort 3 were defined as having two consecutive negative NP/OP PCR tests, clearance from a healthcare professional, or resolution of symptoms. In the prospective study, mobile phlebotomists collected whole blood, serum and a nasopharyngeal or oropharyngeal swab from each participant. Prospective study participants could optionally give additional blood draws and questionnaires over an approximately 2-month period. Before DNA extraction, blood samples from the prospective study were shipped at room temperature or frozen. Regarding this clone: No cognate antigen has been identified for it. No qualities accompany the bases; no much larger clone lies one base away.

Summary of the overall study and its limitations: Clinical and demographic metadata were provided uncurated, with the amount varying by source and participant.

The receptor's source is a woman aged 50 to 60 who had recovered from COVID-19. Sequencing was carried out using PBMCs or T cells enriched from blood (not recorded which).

The sequence in DNA is TGTGCCAGCAGCTTTCCAGGGATTCCTCGGCGAGGCTACACCTTC. The translation is CASSFPGIPRRGYTF. This receptor chain uses TRBV7-2 and TRBJ1-2; perhaps TRBD1 is the D gene, with 5 bases matching. CDR1 and CDR2, per the germline V gene, are SGHTA and FQGNSA. The junction shows trimming of 3 bases on V and 8 bases on J, plus 19 bases between the germline ends. CDR3 length: 15 amino acids, cysteine to phenylalanine. The only DNA kept is the CDR3, 45 bases in frame from the first base. The full variable domain, with segments outside the CDR3 supplied by the reference TRBV7-2 and TRBJ1-2 proteins, appears as GAGVSQSPSNKVTEKGKDVELRCDPISGHTALYWYRQSLGQGLEFLIYFQGNSAPDKSGLPSDRFSAERTGGSVSTLTIQRTQQEDSAVYLCASSFPGIPRRGYTFGSGTRLTVV.